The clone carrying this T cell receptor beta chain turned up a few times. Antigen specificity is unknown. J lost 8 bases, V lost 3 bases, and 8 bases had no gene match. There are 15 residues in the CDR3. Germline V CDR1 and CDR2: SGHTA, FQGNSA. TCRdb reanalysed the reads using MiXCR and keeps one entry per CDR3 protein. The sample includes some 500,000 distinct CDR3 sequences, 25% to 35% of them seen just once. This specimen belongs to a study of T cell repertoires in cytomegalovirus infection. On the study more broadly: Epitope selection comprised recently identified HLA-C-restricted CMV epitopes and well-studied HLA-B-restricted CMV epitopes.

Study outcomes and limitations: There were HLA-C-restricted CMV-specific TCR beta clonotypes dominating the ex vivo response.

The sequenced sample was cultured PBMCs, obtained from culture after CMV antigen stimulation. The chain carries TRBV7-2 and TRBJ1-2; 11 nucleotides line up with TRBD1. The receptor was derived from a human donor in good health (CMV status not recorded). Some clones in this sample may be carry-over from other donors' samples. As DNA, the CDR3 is TGTGCCAGCAGCTTCGCGGACAGGGGGCGGGGAGGCTACACCTTC. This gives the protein CASSFADRGRGGYTF.